This entry features one T cell receptor beta chain sequence. This clone was counted once. What antigen it recognizes has not been identified. No per-base quality is available; no much larger clone lies one base away. This entry is derived from a study of T cell responses to AZD1222 COVID-19 vaccine (TCRdb year 2021). Looking at the study overall: A total of approximately 240 trial participants underwent TCR sequencing, of whom approximately 210 received two doses of AZD1222 and about 26 received two doses of the MenACWY control vaccine. Trial participants were enrolled by age into 18-55, 56-69 and 70-plus year subgroups, with roughly 160, 29 and 62 TCR-sequenced participants respectively.

Trimming at the junction amounts to 0 bases on V and 7 bases on J, and the germline ends lie 10 bases apart. Based on the germline V gene (reference sequence), the CDR1 and CDR2 sequences are SGHKS and YYEKEE. The CDR3 has 13 amino acids, counting the end cysteine and phenylalanine. CDR3 DNA is the only sequence kept; it has 39 bases, read in frame from the first base. The study at large found these results: Because no samples from the day 14 peak response were available, repertoires could be characterized only after the peak T cell response. Most participants were white British and females outnumbered males, and the authors suggested that clonal diversity may have been underestimated. Conclusions about previously exposed vaccinees are limited, since just 5 to 7 AZD1222 recipients were seropositive for SARS-CoV-2 at baseline. CD4 TCRs associated with the vaccine covered the entire spike protein, and the dominant responses were in regions 160-218 and 743-854. After two AZD1222 doses, both the breadth and the depth of spike-specific TCRs were significantly higher than at day 0 and than in MenACWY recipients. The 56-69-year group was small, and its depth increase did not reach significance, likely because of low power. Nearly half of unique spike-specific TCRs reportedly recognized epitopes outside regions mutated in the B.1.351 and B.1.1.7 variants.

The CDR3 regions of human TCRbeta chains were analyzed by immunosequencing. Under the source paper's analysis protocol: TCRs in the repertoires were compared against a reference library of SARS-CoV-2-specific TCRs that had been generated with the MIRA antigen-specificity platform. Breadth was defined as the fraction of unique TCRs that were SARS-CoV-2-associated, and depth was defined as the fraction of total T cells that were SARS-CoV-2-associated. Using the MIRA data, each spike-specific TCR was mapped to the spike region that the TCR reacts to and placed in a CD4 or CD8 class. Log10-transformed breadth and depth values were compared by one-way ANOVA with Sidak's multiple comparisons tests. This immuneACCESS table, as held by TCRdb, lists in-frame sequences with V and J called but not all clones. Of the missing ones, under half trace to an unresolved V gene in checked studies; the others have no known cause. V, J and clone size are those of that table, while D and trimming were read from the DNA. The sample yields around 170,000 clones; around 90% were counted once. The biggest ten clones account for approximately 10% of the sample.

Taken with the paper, the label for time point translates to: about 28 days (+/-7) after the second vaccine dose. AZD1222 recipients with second doses at about 4 weeks or about 12 weeks were pooled, because spike-specific TCR depth and breadth did not differ between schedules. Vaccinee samples were obtained from the UK trials COV001 and COV002, which included a single-blind randomized controlled phase 2/3 trial of AZD1222 (ChAdOx1 nCoV-19) in healthy adults. For TCRbeta chain sequencing, PBMC samples were collected from trial participants at day 0 and at day 28 after the second dose. The input for sequencing was peripheral blood, taken 28 days after the second AZD1222 dose. This TCR came from an adult who received the AZD1222 COVID-19 vaccine. The chain joins TRBV5-5 to TRBJ1-1, with the D gene uncertain. The bases read TGTGCCAGCAGCTTGGTCGTTTTCAGTGAAGCTTTCTTT. This codes for CASSLVVFSEAFF.